One sample yielded the 16 T cell receptor beta chains listed below, sequenced in a study of cytomegalovirus exposure and HLA in healthy donors. Primers: 60 Vbeta forward and 13 Jbeta reverse. Sequencing was performed with immunoSEQ multiplex PCR; in TCRdb, only in-frame clones are kept and a portion is missing. The sample records under 150,000 clones, around 60% being singletons. The specimen sequenced was PBMCs. These receptors came from a man between 40 and 49 years old in good health and CMV-seropositive.

In the case of this clone: The junction and the germline gene differ at one end; a read error may be behind it. The chain couples TRBV5-6 to TRBJ2-1, with 10 bases fitting TRBD2. The germline gives CDR1 SGHDT, CDR2 YYEEEE. This CDR3 spans 15 amino acids. The DNA of the CDR3 is TGTGCCAGCAGCTTGCTAGCGGGAGATGATAATGAGCGGTTCTTC. Translation: CASSLLAGDDNERFF.

J is TRBJ1-1 and V is TRBV7-4; 10 bases align to TRBD1. This CDR3 has 17 amino acids. The trim removed 3 bases at V and 5 bases at J, leaving 12 bases unmatched. Per germline, CDR1 SGHVT and CDR2 SQSDAQ. CDR3 region: CASSFFVTGTGETEAFF. CDR3 in DNA: TGTGCCAGCAGCTTTTTCGTAACCGGGACAGGGGAGACTGAAGCTTTCTTT.

The genes are TRBV10-1 and TRBJ2-7; 10 bases are a match to TRBD1. The CDR3 loop spans 14 amino acids. The ends lost 5 bases at V and 7 bases at J; junction bases unmatched: 8. Germline CDR1 is WNHNN and CDR2 is SYGVQD (reference sequence). Here the CDR3 reads CASSTGTGVGEQYF. The CDR3 region has the DNA TGCGCCAGCAGTACCGGGACAGGGGTAGGAGAGCAGTACTTC.

The V call is TRBV2, the J call TRBJ2-5, with a weak D call TRBD2 (6 bases). V lost 2 bases to trimming and J lost 5 bases, with 18 bases between them. The CDR3 runs 16 residues. The germline CDR1 and CDR2 sequences are SNHLY and FYNNEI. The CDR3 here is CASSELRSGWGETQYF. The CDR3 region has the DNA TGTGCCAGCAGTGAACTAAGAAGCGGGTGGGGGGAGACCCAGTACTTC.

The chain couples TRBV4-3 to TRBJ1-2; D might be TRBD1 (6 bases). The V gene lost 0 bases and the J gene lost 6 bases, with 14 bases spanning the gap. CDR3 size: 15 residues. CDR1 is LGHNA and CDR2 is YSLEER in the germline V gene. CDR3 bases: TGCGCCAGCAGCCAAGATGGGGGCGGTGCTAATGGCTACACCTTC. Protein sequence: CASSQDGGGANGYTF.

This chain connects TRBV10-2 to TRBJ2-5; 9 nucleotides line up with TRBD2. After removal of 2 bases from V and 5 bases from J, the junction contained 0 bases not matched to a gene. The V gene's germline CDR1 is WSHSY and CDR2 SAAADI. The CDR3 is 13 residues long. CDR3 bases: TGCGCCAGCAGTGAGAGCGGGAGGGAGACCCAGTACTTC. This codes for CASSESGRETQYF.

The chain employs TRBV29-1 and TRBJ2-3; 9 positions match TRBD2. Per the germline V gene, CDR1 is SQVTM and CDR2 is ANQGSEA. The CDR3 totals 13 residues. The V segment lost 5 bases and the J segment 4 bases; nucleotides outside the gene matches: 4. CDR3 in DNA: TGCAGCGTTTTTAGCGGGAGTGCAGATACGCAGTATTTT. Its translation is CSVFSGSADTQYF.

The chain uses TRBV5-6 and TRBJ1-6; D is perhaps TRBD1 (6 bases). The CDR3 extends over 14 amino acids. Germline-derived CDR1 and CDR2 are SGHDT and YYEEEE. V was clipped by 4 bases and J by 8 bases, with 13 bases between them. CDR3 DNA sequence: TGTGCCAGCAGCCCACAGGGTTGGTATTCACCCCTCCACTTT. It is translated as CASSPQGWYSPLHF.

The chain has TRBV2 and TRBJ2-2, with 9 bases lining up with TRBD2. This CDR3 has 15 residues. V trimming: 4 bases; J trimming: 0 bases; junction bases outside the gene matches: 0. Germline V CDR1 and CDR2: SNHLY, FYNNEI. CDR3 loop: CASSGLAANTGELFF. Written as DNA, the CDR3 is TGTGCCAGCAGTGGACTAGCGGCGAACACCGGGGAGCTGTTTTTT.

This clone came up once. V and J are TRBV18 and TRBJ2-1; 15 nucleotides line up with TRBD2. From germline, CDR1 is KGHSH and CDR2 LQKENI. The CDR3 spans 17 residues. The ends lost 6 bases at V and 0 bases at J; junction bases unmatched: 3. CDR3 amino acids: CASSRTSGGGSYNEQFF. The DNA for the CDR3 is TGTGCCAGCTCCCGGACTAGCGGGGGGGGCTCCTACAATGAGCAGTTCTTC.

CDR3 sequence: CASINTGTSKAFF. CDR3 sequence (DNA): TGTGCCAGCATCAATACCGGGACTTCAAAAGCTTTCTTT. V and J are TRBV11-2 and TRBJ1-1; the D gene is possibly TRBD1 (5 bases). This CDR3 comprises 13 residues. CDR1 SGHAT and CDR2 FQNNGV come from the germline V gene. V was cut by 7 bases and J by 9 bases, with 18 bases left in between.

This clone was picked up one time. The chain has TRBV7-2 and TRBJ1-1; D possibly corresponds to TRBD1 (5 bases). CDR1 is SGHTA and CDR2 is FQGNSA in the germline V gene. V was shortened by 5 bases and J by 12 bases, with 22 bases between the two germline ends. The length of the CDR3 is 14 residues. The DNA for the CDR3 is TGTGCCAGCAGCCAGGCCGAAGTGGCAGGGAGGACTTTCTTT. This codes for CASSQAEVAGRTFF.

The chain has TRBV27 and TRBJ1-1; no reliable D call. Germline loops: CDR1 MNHEY, CDR2 SMNVEV (reference sequence). Trimming pared 1 base from V and 5 bases from J, leaving 11 bases between. The length of the CDR3 is 14 residues. CDR3 DNA: TGTGCCAGCAGTTTATGGGCAGGTTTTACTGAAGCTTTCTTT. As protein: CASSLWAGFTEAFF.

V and J are TRBV5-4 and TRBJ2-2; perhaps TRBD1 as D (6 bases). In germline, CDR1 is SGHNT, CDR2 YYREEE (reference sequence). This CDR3 contains 13 residues. V was cut by 1 base and J by 7 bases, with 8 bases left in between. The CDR3 DNA reads TGTGCCAGCAGCTTGAAGGGGGTCGGGGAGCTGTTTTTT. Translation: CASSLKGVGELFF.

The gene calls are TRBV7-8 and TRBJ2-7, with D maybe TRBD2 (6 bases). This CDR3 is built from 15 residues. V was clipped by 0 bases and J by 7 bases, with 16 bases between them. Per germline, CDR1 SGHVS and CDR2 FQNEAQ. Here the CDR3 DNA reads TGTGCCAGCAGCTTAGCCGAATGGACTGCGGGGGAGCAGTACTTC. Its protein product is CASSLAEWTAGEQYF.

The chain couples TRBV2 to TRBJ2-3; no clear D. Germline V gene data show CDR1 as SNHLY and CDR2 as FYNNEI. The ends were cut back, 6 bases at V and 0 bases at J, with 13 bases in the middle. CDR3 size: 15 residues. The CDR3 DNA reads as TGTGCCAGCAGGTATCTAGTAACTAGCACAGATACGCAGTATTTT. Its protein is CASRYLVTSTDTQYF.